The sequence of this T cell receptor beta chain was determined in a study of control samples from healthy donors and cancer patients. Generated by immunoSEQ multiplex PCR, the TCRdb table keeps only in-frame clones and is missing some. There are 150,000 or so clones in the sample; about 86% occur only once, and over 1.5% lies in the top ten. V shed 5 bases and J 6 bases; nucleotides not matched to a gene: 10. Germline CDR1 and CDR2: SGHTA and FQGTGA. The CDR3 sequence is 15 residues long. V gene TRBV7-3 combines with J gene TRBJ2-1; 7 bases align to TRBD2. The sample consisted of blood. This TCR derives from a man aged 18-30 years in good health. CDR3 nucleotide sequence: TGTGCCAGCAGCCCACAAGCGGGGATCAGCAATGAGCAGTTCTTC. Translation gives CASSPQAGISNEQFF. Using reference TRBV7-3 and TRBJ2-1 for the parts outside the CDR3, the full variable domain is GAGVSQTPSNKVTEKGKYVELRCDPISGHTALYWYRQSLGQGPEFLIYFQGTGAADDSGLPNDRFFAVRPEGSVSTLKIQRTERGDSAVYLCASSPQAGISNEQFFGPGTRLTVL.